This T cell receptor beta chain is drawn from a study of OX40 agonist ivuxolimab in advanced cancers. Study-wide context: Ivuxolimab was a fully human IgG2 agonistic monoclonal antibody targeting the costimulatory receptor OX40 (CD134). Intravenous ivuxolimab was administered to patients every 2 weeks at six dose levels: 0.01, 0.1, 0.3, 1.5, 3 and 10 mg/kg. Among the 50 to 55 dose-escalation patients, around 20 had hepatocellular carcinoma, roughly 15 melanoma, 9 renal cell carcinoma and 9 head and neck cancer. The dose-escalation cohort was about 87% male with a mean age of around 64 years, ranging from about 20 to 85. Prior anti-PD-1, anti-PD-L1 or anti-CTLA-4 therapy was permitted, and less than 45% of dose-escalation patients had received checkpoint inhibitors. Partial responses occurred in three dose-escalation patients: two with cutaneous melanoma and one with hepatocellular carcinoma. Peripheral TCRbeta sequencing aimed to test whether ivuxolimab altered TCR sequence diversity and caused clonal T-cell expansion. The monotherapy dose-escalation portion (N of about 57 patients) of the phase I ivuxolimab trial is reported in the paper.

Patients with a history of autoimmune disease or receiving systemic immunosuppression were excluded from the trial. Peripheral blood for TCR sequencing was drawn from every dose cohort at baseline, at cycle 4 day 1 and at cycle 7 day 1. Samples were obtained from an open-label, multicenter, first-in-human phase I dose-escalation trial of ivuxolimab. Adults with locally advanced or metastatic head and neck squamous cell, hepatocellular, melanoma or renal cell carcinoma were enrolled in the trial. Before TCR sequencing, CD4+ T cells and CD8+ T cells were sorted from peripheral blood as separate populations. What the research found in general, with its limitations: The antigen specificity of the peripheral T cells that underwent clonal expansion was not determined. Clonal expansion of both CD4+ and CD8+ blood T cells was observed from baseline to week 6 at doses 0.1 to 3.0 mg/kg. After ivuxolimab, CD8+ T cells had more expanded clones than CD4+ T cells on average. Low levels of normalized T-cell clonal expansion were also shown by some nonresponding patients. In the 0.1-3.0 mg/kg groups, partial responders were among the patients with the lowest normalized peripheral clonal expansion, particularly in CD8+ T cells.

About this clone itself: Its antigen is not yet known. Base qualities are not provided; no much larger clone lies one nucleotide away.

To sequence the TCRbeta CDR3 region, genomic DNA was isolated from the sorted cells. The immunoSEQ Assay was used to sequence the TCRbeta CDR3 regions. TCRdb provides this immuneACCESS table in a form limited to in-frame rearrangements. Some clones are lacking; in checked studies, under half of them reflect an unresolved V gene, and why the rest are absent is not known. The sample has tens of thousands of clones on record, approximately 84% of them singletons. 10% to 15% of the sample comes from the top ten. The CDR3 measures 15 amino acids from cysteine to phenylalanine. Only the CDR3 DNA stays, 45 bases, in frame from base 1. CDR1 and CDR2 are drawn from the germline V gene: MNHNS, SASEGT. V sheds 3 bases and J sheds 0 bases, leaving 10 bases between their ends.

This specimen consisted of CD4+ or CD8+ T cells sorted from blood, obtained in a trial of the OX40 agonist ivuxolimab. The clonotype was recovered from an adult with an advanced solid tumor such as melanoma, head and neck, liver or kidney cancer. The chain employs TRBV6-1 and TRBJ2-3; no confident D gene assignment can be made. The CDR3 protein: CASSETPASTDTQYF. The sequenced DNA: TGTGCCAGCAGTGAGACACCCGCTAGCACAGATACGCAGTATTTT.